One sample yielded the 18 T cell receptor beta chains listed below, sequenced in a study of cytomegalovirus exposure and HLA in healthy donors. The PCR was carried out with 60 Vbeta primers and 13 Jbeta primers. The data were produced by immunoSEQ multiplex PCR, yet TCRdb's version contains in-frame clones alone and is incomplete. The table lists approximately 110,000 clones, 70% of them singletons. Sequencing was performed on PBMCs. The receptors here all came from a man aged 35 to 55 in good health and CMV-seropositive.

This clone has a single count. This chain uses TRBV19 with TRBJ1-4; D perhaps matches TRBD1 (6 bases). This CDR3 spans 14 amino acids. The germline V gene encodes CDR1 LNHDA and CDR2 SQIVND (reference sequence). The V gene lost 3 bases and the J gene lost 7 bases, with 12 bases spanning the gap. CDR3 nucleotides: TGTGCCAGTAGTATGTACAGGGATCCTGAAAAACTGTTTTTT. Translated, it gives CASSMYRDPEKLFF.

The genes are TRBV19 and TRBJ2-1; no definite D call. Trimming stripped 10 bases from V and 6 bases from J, with 19 bases between. The CDR3 runs to 14 residues. Germline V CDR1 and CDR2: LNHDA, SQIVND (reference sequence). The CDR3 region is CAISHERSRNEQFF. CDR3 DNA: TGTGCCATCTCGCATGAGCGCTCGCGCAATGAGCAGTTCTTC.

The V call is TRBV14, the J call TRBJ2-7, with D unresolved. This CDR3 has 11 amino acids. Between the trimmed V and J ends, which lost 4 bases and 5 bases, there was a span of 6 bases. CDR1 is SGHDN, CDR2 FVKESK, per germline. CDR3 amino acids: CASSRSDEQYF. In DNA, the CDR3 is TGTGCCAGCAGCCGCTCGGACGAGCAGTACTTC. Based on the CDR3 plus reference TRBV14 and TRBJ2-7, the full variable domain is EAGVTQFPSHSVIEKGQTVTLRCDPISGHDNLYWYRRVMGKEIKFLLHFVKESKQDESGMPNNRFLAERTGGTYSTLKVQPAELEDSGVYFCASSRSDEQYFGPGTRLTVT.

CDR3 nucleotide sequence: TGCGCCAGCAGCATCGGGACTCCCGGACCCTACAATGAGCAGTTCTTC. It encodes CASSIGTPGPYNEQFF. This rearrangement joins TRBV5-1 to TRBJ2-1; possibly TRBD2 for D (6 bases). The length of the CDR3 is 16 residues. Germline lookup yields CDR1 SGHRS and CDR2 YFSETQ. Trimming removed 4 bases at V and 2 bases at J, with 16 bases between.

The V and J genes are TRBV7-2 and TRBJ2-5; a weak D match, TRBD2 (7 bases). The CDR3 spans 15 residues. From germline, CDR1 is SGHTA and CDR2 FQGNSA. The V and J ends lost 5 bases and 2 bases respectively, with 15 bases between them. The CDR3 protein is CASSVPSGTQETQYF. CDR3 sequence (DNA): TGTGCCAGCAGCGTACCAAGCGGGACACAAGAGACCCAGTACTTC.

V gene TRBV5-8 combines with J gene TRBJ2-5; a weak D match, TRBD1 (6 bases). Trimming stripped 3 bases from V and 2 bases from J, with 14 bases between. This CDR3 contains 15 residues. Germline V gives CDR1 SGHTS, CDR2 YDEGEE. In DNA, the CDR3 is TGTGCCAGCAGCTCTGCAGGGGAGCGGCAAGAGACCCAGTACTTC. Amino acids: CASSSAGERQETQYF.

CDR3 sequence: CASRPGQNTPYEQYV. The CDR3 nucleotides read TGTGCCAGCAGACCGGGACAGAATACCCCCTACGAGCAGTACGTC. The chain has TRBV27 and TRBJ2-7, with 7 bases that match TRBD1. CDR3 length equals 15 residues. After removal of 6 bases from V and 2 bases from J, the junction contained 10 bases not matched to a gene. CDR1 and CDR2 (germline): MNHEY, SMNVEV (reference sequence).

The rearrangement links TRBV4-1 to TRBJ1-2, with D maybe TRBD1 (5 bases). Trimming cost V 5 bases and J 4 bases, with 17 bases left between them. This CDR3 spans 15 amino acids. Germline CDR1 and CDR2: MGHRA and YSYEKL. CDR3 loop: CASSGSMRRVYGYTF. Written as DNA, the CDR3 is TGCGCCAGCAGCGGCTCCATGCGCAGGGTCTATGGCTACACCTTC.

The chain uses TRBV6-5 and TRBJ2-7; 10 nucleotides align to TRBD2. Looked up from germline, CDR1 is MNHEY and CDR2 is SVGAGI. The J segment lost 3 bases and the V segment lost 6 bases, leaving 5 bases of the junction unmatched. The CDR3 spans 14 residues. The DNA for the CDR3 is TGTGCCAGCAGAGAGGGACTAGCGCGCTACGAGCAGTACTTC. The encoded protein is CASREGLARYEQYF.

V is TRBV27 and J is TRBJ1-2, with TRBD1 matching over 12 bases. This CDR3 is built from 15 residues. CDR1 and CDR2 from the germline V gene are MNHEY and SMNVEV (reference sequence). V dropped 5 bases and J dropped 7; count of bases not matched to a gene: 8. The DNA for the CDR3 is TGTGCCAGCAGTCCGGCGGGACAGGGGGCGCGTGGCTACACCTTC. This gives the protein CASSPAGQGARGYTF.

The chain recombines TRBV4-3 with TRBJ1-2, with TRBD1 matching 7 bases. The ends lost 1 base at V and 4 bases at J; junction bases unmatched: 3. The CDR3 consists of 14 residues. The germline CDR1 and CDR2 sequences are LGHNA and YSLEER. The CDR3 sequence: CASSQAGGSYGYTF. The CDR3 DNA sequence: TGCGCCAGCAGCCAAGCAGGGGGTAGCTATGGCTACACCTTC.

The chain joins TRBV9 to TRBJ1-1, with 8 nucleotides matching TRBD1. The V and J ends lost 4 bases and 1 base, in that order; junction bases with no gene match: 6. The CDR3 is made up of 15 amino acids. From germline, CDR1 is SGDLS and CDR2 YYNGEE. The CDR3 here is CASSPGQGANTEAFF. The CDR3 DNA reads as TGTGCCAGCAGCCCCGGGCAGGGGGCGAACACTGAAGCTTTCTTT.

This chain connects TRBV19 to TRBJ1-1, with 7 bases lining up with TRBD1. The CDR3 extends over 16 amino acids. V lost 4 bases to trimming and J lost 1 base; unmatched junction nucleotides: 9. Germline V gene lookup returns CDR1 LNHDA and CDR2 SQIVND (reference sequence). The CDR3 DNA is TGTGCCAGTAGTACGTCGACAGGGAGTTGGAACACTGAAGCTTTCTTT. This encodes CASSTSTGSWNTEAFF. Full variable domain (missing parts from reference TRBV19 and TRBJ1-1): DGGITQSPKYLFRKEGQNVTLSCEQNLNHDAMYWYRQDPGQGLRLIYYSQIVNDFQKGDIAEGYSVSREKKESFPLTVTSAQKNPTAFYLCASSTSTGSWNTEAFFGQGTRLTVV.

The V gene is TRBV7-9, the J gene TRBJ1-2; TRBD1 aligns across 9 bases. J lost 0 bases, V lost 6 bases, and 8 bases had no gene match. This CDR3 contains 16 residues. From germline, CDR1 is SEHNR and CDR2 FQNEAQ (reference sequence). CDR3 in DNA: TGTGCCAGCAGACCGGAGGACAGGGGACCTAACTATGGCTACACCTTC. Its translation: CASRPEDRGPNYGYTF.

Regarding this clone: A read error may produce the germline difference seen at one junction end. The rearrangement uses TRBV7-9 and TRBJ2-7, with 16 bases that match TRBD2. The CDR3 is 16 amino acids. Germline V gene data show CDR1 as SEHNR and CDR2 as FQNEAQ (reference sequence). The CDR3: CSSTEGLAGGRHEQYF. CDR3 in DNA: TGTTCCAGCACCGAGGGACTAGCGGGGGGGAGGCACGAGCAGTACTTC.

The rearrangement links TRBV10-1 to TRBJ2-7; 7 nucleotides agree with TRBD2. Per germline, CDR1 WNHNN and CDR2 SYGVQD (reference sequence). V was pared by 8 bases and J by 5 bases, with 12 bases of the junction left unmatched. The CDR3 is 14 residues long. CDR3 DNA sequence: TGCGCCAGCGCTAGCGGAGGGGATCCCCACGAGCAGTACTTC. Residues: CASASGGDPHEQYF.

This sequence joins TRBV6-1 and TRBJ2-4, with D perhaps TRBD2 (5 bases). The V end was cut by 8 bases, the J end by 8 bases, with 19 bases between. The CDR3 spans 14 residues. Germline V lookup: CDR1 MNHNS, CDR2 SASEGT. CDR3 loop: CASGRPQMRDIQYF. The CDR3 bases are TGTGCCAGCGGGCGTCCCCAGATGAGGGACATTCAGTACTTC.

The sample holds one count of this clone. The rearrangement uses TRBV6-8 and TRBJ2-1; no clear D. Germline V gene data show CDR1 as MNHGY and CDR2 as SAAAGT. The CDR3 runs 17 residues. Trimming left V 7 bases short and J 1 base short, with 20 bases between. CDR3 residues: CASTPKQPKPSYNEQFF. The CDR3 nucleotides read TGTGCCAGCACCCCCAAACAGCCGAAGCCTTCCTACAATGAGCAGTTCTTC.